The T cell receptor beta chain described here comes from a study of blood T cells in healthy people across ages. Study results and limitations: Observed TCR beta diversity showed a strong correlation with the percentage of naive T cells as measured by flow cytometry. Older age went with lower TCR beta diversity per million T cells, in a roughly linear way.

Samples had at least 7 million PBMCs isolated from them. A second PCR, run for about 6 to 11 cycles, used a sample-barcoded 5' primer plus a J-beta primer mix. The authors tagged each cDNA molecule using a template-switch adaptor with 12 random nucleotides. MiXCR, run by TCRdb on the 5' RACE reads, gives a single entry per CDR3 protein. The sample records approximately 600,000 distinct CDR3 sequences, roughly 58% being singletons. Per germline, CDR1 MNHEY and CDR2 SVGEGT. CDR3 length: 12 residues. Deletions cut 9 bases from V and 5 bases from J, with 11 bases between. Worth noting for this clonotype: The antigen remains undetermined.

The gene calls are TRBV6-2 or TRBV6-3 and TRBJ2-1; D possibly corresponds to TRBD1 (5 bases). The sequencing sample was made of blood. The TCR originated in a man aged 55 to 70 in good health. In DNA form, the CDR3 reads TGTGCCAGTCGCTTGGGGCACAATGAGCAGTTCTTC. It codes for CASRLGHNEQFF.